This TCR beta chain was obtained from a study of T cell responses to AZD1222 COVID-19 vaccine (dated by TCRdb to 2020 to 2022). Concerning the study at large: AZD1222 recipients whose second dose came at about 4 weeks and those whose second dose came at about 12 weeks were combined into one group, since spike-specific TCR depth and breadth did not differ between the two schedules. TCR sequencing was performed for fewer than 250 trial participants, of whom some 200 were given two doses of AZD1222 and around 25 were given two doses of MenACWY control vaccine. Enrollment into the trials was organized by age into subgroups of 18-55, 56-69 and 70-plus years, and those subgroups contained about 160, 30 and 59 TCR-sequenced participants, respectively. Overall study results and their limits: The vaccine-associated CD4 TCRs covered the entire spike protein, and the dominant responses fell in regions 160-218 and 743-854. Reportedly, almost half of the unique spike-specific TCRs recognized epitopes lying outside the regions that are mutated in the B.1.351 and B.1.1.7 variants. In the small 56-69-year group, the increase in depth fell short of significance, most likely because of low power. No day 14 peak-response samples were available, so repertoires were characterized only after the peak T cell response. Conclusions about previously exposed vaccinees are limited, since just five to seven AZD1222 recipients were seropositive for SARS-CoV-2 at baseline. Participants were mostly white British and included more females than males, and it was suggested by the authors that clonal diversity may have been underestimated. After two AZD1222 doses, both the breadth and the depth of spike-specific TCRs were significantly higher than at day 0 and than in MenACWY recipients.

The CDR3 regions of human TCRbeta chains were analyzed by immunosequencing. From the authors' description of their analysis: TCRs in the repertoires were compared against a reference library of SARS-CoV-2-specific TCRs that had been generated with the MIRA antigen-specificity platform. Breadth meant the fraction of unique TCRs that were SARS-CoV-2-associated, whereas depth meant the fraction of total T cells that were SARS-CoV-2-associated. Each spike-specific TCR was assigned to its reactive spike region and to a CD4 or CD8 class using the MIRA data. Log10-transformed breadth and depth values were compared by one-way ANOVA with Sidak's multiple comparisons tests. TCRdb retrieved this table from immuneACCESS and kept in-frame rearrangements only. Not all clones are present; in checked studies, unresolved V genes account for under half, and no reason is known for the remainder. From that table come the V and J calls and clone size; the DNA was used to work out D and trimming. The sample has roughly 180,000 clones on record, 91% of them singletons. The top ten clones comprise 1.5% to 2% of the sample.

The time point label for this specimen denotes: baseline before first vaccination. Samples from vaccinated people were obtained from the UK trials COV001 and COV002, which included a single-blind randomized controlled phase 2/3 trial of AZD1222 (ChAdOx1 nCoV-19) in healthy adults. For TCRbeta chain sequencing, PBMC samples were collected from trial participants at day 0 and at day 28 after the second dose. On this clone itself: Its antigen specificity is not known. Mismatch with germline at one junction end may stem from a read error.

CDR1 and CDR2 are drawn from the germline V gene: KGHSY, FQNENV. The CDR3 measures 12 amino acids from cysteine to phenylalanine. The kept DNA is CDR3 alone, 36 bases in frame from the first base. Source: peripheral blood, taken on day 0 of AZD1222 vaccination. The TCR originated in an adult in good health. This chain is built from TRBV16 and TRBJ1-2, with a weak D call of TRBD1 (5 bases match). The DNA is TGTGCCAGCAGCCCGCGGGGCTATGGCTACGCCTTC. The encoded protein is CASSPRGYGYAF.